The 27 T cell receptor beta chains below all came from one sample that was sequenced in a study of cytomegalovirus exposure and HLA in healthy donors. Amplification used 60 Vbeta primers and 13 Jbeta primers. Assay: immunoSEQ multiplex PCR; the TCRdb copy retains only in-frame clones and omits some. Of roughly 180,000 clones listed, around 82% are singletons. The sequenced material came from PBMCs. All receptors come from a boy aged 5-17 years in good health and CMV-seronegative.

The chain recombines TRBV2 with TRBJ2-7; D remains unclear. Germline V gene sequence: CDR1 SNHLY, CDR2 FYNNEI. Trimming stripped 1 base from V and 3 bases from J, with 7 bases between. The CDR3 covers 13 residues. CDR3 loop: CASSEGAFYEQYF. CDR3 bases: TGTGCCAGCAGTGAAGGGGCTTTCTACGAGCAGTACTTC.

The rearrangement links TRBV9 to TRBJ1-1; D might be TRBD1 (6 bases). The germline CDR1 and CDR2 sequences are SGDLS and YYNGEE. The CDR3 spans 14 residues. Trimming shortened V by 3 bases and J by 1 base, and 10 bases separated the two germline ends. Here the CDR3 reads CASSDPRGNTEAFF. CDR3 bases: TGTGCCAGCAGCGACCCCAGGGGGAACACTGAAGCTTTCTTT.

A few counts support this clone. This chain connects TRBV6-5 to TRBJ1-4, with 7 bases that match TRBD1. This CDR3 spans 11 amino acids. Per the germline V gene, CDR1 is MNHEY and CDR2 is SVGAGI. V gave up 6 bases and J gave up 10 bases; unmatched junction bases: 2. The CDR3 region has the DNA TGTGCCAGCAGGGGACAGCGAAAACTGTTTTTT. This gives the protein CASRGQRKLFF.

In this sample, this clone turned up a few times. The chain is built from TRBV6-5 and TRBJ2-7; the D gene is possibly TRBD2 (6 bases). Germline CDR1 and CDR2: MNHEY and SVGAGI. Trimming cost V 5 bases and J 5 bases, with 16 bases left between them. CDR3 length: 14 residues. The CDR3: CASSPLTSMDEQYF. The CDR3 DNA sequence: TGTGCCAGCAGTCCACTCACTAGCATGGACGAGCAGTACTTC.

The rearrangement links TRBV9 to TRBJ1-2; no reliable D call. CDR3 size: 13 residues. Germline loops: CDR1 SGDLS, CDR2 YYNGEE. With 7 bases removed from V and 0 bases from J, the gap between germline ends came to 10 bases. The CDR3 nucleotides read TGTGCCAGCGGCCCGGGAGCTAACTATGGCTACACCTTC. This encodes CASGPGANYGYTF.

The V and J genes are TRBV9 and TRBJ2-1; D is unresolved. Germline V lookup: CDR1 SGDLS, CDR2 YYNGEE. Trimming took off 4 bases at V and 2 bases at J, with 7 bases between the two ends. The CDR3 is 13 residues long. In DNA form, the CDR3 reads TGTGCCAGCAGCCGGGTACCCTACAATGAGCAGTTCTTC. Its translation: CASSRVPYNEQFF.

The chain recombines TRBV11-2 with TRBJ1-1; the match to TRBD1 covers 7 bases. This CDR3 spans 16 amino acids. The germline gives CDR1 SGHAT, CDR2 FQNNGV. V was pared by 6 bases and J by 0 bases, with 10 bases of the junction left unmatched. The CDR3 reads CASSNTRGRMNTEAFF. CDR3 DNA sequence: TGTGCCAGCAGTAACACCAGGGGGAGGATGAACACTGAAGCTTTCTTT.

The chain employs TRBV7-9 and TRBJ2-3; TRBD2 agrees at 11 bases. CDR3 size: 16 residues. Germline V gene data show CDR1 as SEHNR and CDR2 as FQNEAQ (reference sequence). V gave up 0 bases and J gave up 5 bases; unmatched junction bases: 4. CDR3 coding DNA: TGTGCCAGCAGCTTAGCGATTAGCGGGGGGGGAGATACGCAGTATTTT. As protein: CASSLAISGGGDTQYF.

The chain employs TRBV4-1 and TRBJ2-7; TRBD2 matches at 9 bases. The V gene's germline CDR1 is MGHRA and CDR2 YSYEKL. CDR3 length: 16 amino acids. The junction had 7 bases not matched to a gene; V was cut back by 1 base and J by 3 bases. CDR3 sequence: CASSQGISGSVYEQYF. As DNA, the CDR3 is TGCGCCAGCAGCCAAGGTATTAGCGGGAGTGTCTACGAGCAGTACTTC.

The rearrangement links TRBV7-9 to TRBJ2-7; no definite D call. Per germline, CDR1 SEHNR and CDR2 FQNEAQ (reference sequence). This CDR3 has 14 amino acids. V was shortened by 5 bases and J by 1 base, with 12 bases between the two germline ends. DNA for the CDR3: TGTGCCAGCAGCCCCTCTGGCGGATCCTACGAGCAGTACTTC. This sequence encodes CASSPSGGSYEQYF.

The gene calls are TRBV5-4 and TRBJ1-1, with a weak D call TRBD1 (6 bases). Germline V gene data show CDR1 as SGHNT and CDR2 as YYREEE (reference sequence). CDR3 length equals 16 residues. V lost 2 bases and J lost 5, with 19 bases in between. This CDR3 is CASSLRGRITGTEAFF. CDR3 coding DNA: TGTGCCAGCAGCTTACGGGGTCGTATCACAGGGACTGAAGCTTTCTTT.

V and J are TRBV29-1 and TRBJ2-7, with a tentative D call TRBD1 (5 bases). Between the trimmed V and J ends, which lost 4 bases and 2 bases, there was a span of 12 bases. Per the germline V gene, CDR1 is SQVTM and CDR2 is ANQGSEA. This CDR3 is built from 13 residues. The CDR3, as DNA: TGCAGCGTTGGTCAGGGCATGCCCTACGAGCAGTACTTC. Translating gives CSVGQGMPYEQYF.

The J gene is TRBJ1-6, the V gene TRBV7-2; D is undetermined. CDR1 SGHTA and CDR2 FQGNSA come from the germline V gene. The CDR3 consists of 16 residues. The V end was cut by 1 base, the J end by 4 bases, with 11 bases between. For the CDR3, the DNA is TGTGCCAGCAGCTTAGTTGAGTTCACGTATAATTCACCCCTCCACTTT. This codes for CASSLVEFTYNSPLHF.

V usage is TRBV19 and J usage is TRBJ1-2, with 8 nucleotides matching TRBD1. Germline CDR1 LNHDA, CDR2 SQIVND (reference sequence). Trimming took 10 bases from V and 2 from J; bases not matched to a gene: 9. The length of the CDR3 is 14 residues. The CDR3 region is CATAGQGPNYGYTF. The CDR3 nucleotides read TGTGCCACCGCCGGACAGGGCCCCAACTATGGCTACACCTTC.

The V and J genes are TRBV28 and TRBJ1-2; D gene ambiguous. The CDR3 covers 16 residues. V was clipped by 3 bases and J by 3 bases, with 17 bases between them. The V gene's germline CDR1 is MDHEN and CDR2 SYDVKM. CDR3 amino acids: CASSFVVRTSDYGYTF. The CDR3 nucleotides are TGTGCCAGCAGTTTTGTTGTCAGGACTTCGGACTATGGCTACACCTTC.

This chain joins TRBV9 and TRBJ1-4, with 7 bases identical to TRBD1. This CDR3 comprises 12 residues. Germline V gene sequence: CDR1 SGDLS, CDR2 YYNGEE. Losses at the gene ends were 5 bases for V and 6 bases for J; bases not matched to a gene: 1. The CDR3 DNA reads TGTGCCAGCAGTCAGGGGGATGAAAAACTGTTTTTT. This translates into CASSQGDEKLFF.

CDR3 DNA: TGTGCCACCCTGGCAGGGGGATTAAGTAACTATGGCTACACCTTC. It specifies CATLAGGLSNYGYTF. V is TRBV27 and J is TRBJ1-2; TRBD1 agrees at 7 bases. The CDR3 runs to 15 residues. V lost 10 bases and J lost 1; bases outside the gene matches: 12. Looked up from germline, CDR1 is MNHEY and CDR2 is SMNVEV (reference sequence).

The rearrangement uses TRBV19 and TRBJ1-1, with D unresolved. Germline CDR1 and CDR2: LNHDA and SQIVND (reference sequence). The CDR3 consists of 11 residues. V was trimmed by 7 bases and J by 0 bases, leaving 3 bases between them. The CDR3 DNA reads as TGTGCCAGTATCGTGAACACTGAAGCTTTCTTT. Translation: CASIVNTEAFF.

Notes on this clone: A read error may account for a junction end that differs from germline. The V call is TRBV13, the J call TRBJ1-1; D remains unclear. The germline CDR1 and CDR2 sequences are PRHDT and FYEKMQ (reference sequence). This CDR3 contains 12 residues. CDR3 sequence reads: CASSLGRTEAFF. In nucleotides, the CDR3 is TGTGCCAGCAGTTTAGGGCGCACTGAAGCTTTCTTT.

This sequence joins TRBV10-2 and TRBJ1-5; 9 bases line up with TRBD1. The CDR3 runs to 15 residues. Germline lookup yields CDR1 WSHSY and CDR2 SAAADI. The trim removed 5 bases at V and 4 bases at J, leaving 6 bases unmatched. CDR3 residues: CASSWTGALNQPQHF. The CDR3 DNA reads as TGCGCCAGCAGTTGGACAGGGGCCCTAAATCAGCCCCAGCATTTT.

The chain couples TRBV6-4 to TRBJ1-1; 12 bases map to TRBD1. This CDR3 has 14 residues. After removal of 4 bases from V and 13 bases from J, the junction contained 10 bases not matched to a gene. Germline V CDR1 and CDR2: MRHNA, SNTAGT. The CDR3 loop is CASSAPGTGGEGFF. The CDR3 region has the DNA TGTGCCAGCAGTGCCCCCGGGACAGGGGGCGAGGGTTTCTTT.

As for this clone: Other DNA sequences within the sample encode an identical CDR3. Here the CDR3 DNA reads TGTGCCAGCAGCTCGAGACAGGGCCAGGAAGAGCAGTACTTC. Encoded protein: CASSSRQGQEEQYF. The chain combines TRBV9 with TRBJ2-7; TRBD1 matches 7 bases. The V gene end was trimmed by 4 bases and the J gene end by 7 bases; junction bases not matched to a gene: 11. Germline V gives CDR1 SGDLS, CDR2 YYNGEE. The CDR3 totals 14 residues.

The rearrangement links TRBV27 to TRBJ2-7; tentatively, D is TRBD2 (5 bases). The CDR3 is 14 residues long. Trimming removed 7 bases from V and 0 bases from J, with 13 bases in between. The germline V gene has CDR1 MNHEY and CDR2 SMNVEV (reference sequence). The CDR3 bases are TGTGCCAGCACCCACGGTGGGAGCTCCTACGAGCAGTACTTC. As protein: CASTHGGSSYEQYF.

There are a few counts of this clone. The chain employs TRBV20-1 and TRBJ1-5; D remains ambiguous. CDR1 is DFQATT and CDR2 is SNEGSKA in the germline V gene (reference sequence). V lost 8 bases and J 11 bases, leaving 10 bases between the germline ends. CDR3 size: 9 residues. The CDR3 bases are TGCAGTCCCAGGCCGGCCCAGCATTTT. This gives the protein CSPRPAQHF.

V and J are TRBV15 and TRBJ2-7, with 9 positions matching TRBD2. J was trimmed by 6 bases and V by 0 bases; bases with no gene match: 15. CDR1 LNHNV and CDR2 YYDKDF come from the germline V gene (reference sequence). The CDR3 covers 18 residues. CDR3 bases: TGTGCCACCAGCAGAGATTCGGTAGCGCTAGCGGGGAAGGTCGAGCAGTACTTC. Encoded protein: CATSRDSVALAGKVEQYF.

This clone was found once. The chain has TRBV7-2 and TRBJ1-3; D may be TRBD1 (5 bases). V lost 3 bases and J lost 4, with 10 bases in between. The CDR3 covers 14 residues. Germline V lookup: CDR1 SGHTA, CDR2 FQGNSA. The CDR3 DNA is TGTGCCAGCAGCTTCGGGGGTGCGGGAAACACCATATATTTT. It is translated as CASSFGGAGNTIYF.

The CDR3 sequence: CSVSVSGANVLTF. In DNA, the CDR3 is TGCAGCGTTTCGGTCTCTGGGGCCAACGTCCTGACTTTC. V is TRBV29-1 and J is TRBJ2-6; D is undetermined. This CDR3 region has 13 residues. V was cut by 5 bases and J by 0 bases, with 5 bases left in between. Germline values: CDR1 SQVTM, CDR2 ANQGSEA.